The rows below give T cell receptor beta chains drawn from one sample of a study of shared clonotypes between healthy human individuals. The protocol was immunoSEQ multiplex PCR, while the TCRdb copy is restricted to in-frame clones and leaves out a portion. In the table there are 2,500,000 or so clones, roughly 93% of which are singletons. The sample was naive CD4+ T cells from PBMCs. These receptors all stem from a man aged 18 to 30 in good health. Some clones in this sample may be carry-over from other donors' samples. Both conserved end residues are part of each CDR3. D genes are given only for firm matches. Not every row has a clone size; where given, it reads once, few, many or a size class.

CDR3,DNA,size,J,V,D
CASSRGTSGSYEQYF,TGCGCCAGCAGCCGCGGGACTAGCGGATCCTACGAGCAGTACTTC,once,TRBJ2-7,TRBV4-3,TRBD2
CSVRVSYNEQFF,TGCAGCGTACGCGTTTCCTACAATGAGCAGTTCTTC,once,TRBJ2-1,TRBV29-1,NA
CASSSKDGAGQPQHF,TGTGCCAGCTCATCGAAGGACGGGGCGGGTCAGCCCCAGCATTTT,NA,TRBJ1-5,TRBV18,NA
CASSLQSSGANVLTF,TGTGCCAGCAGCCTCCAATCATCTGGGGCCAACGTCCTGACTTTC,NA,TRBJ2-6,TRBV9,NA
CASRATYGYTF,TGTGCCAGCAGGGCCACATATGGCTACACCTTC,NA,TRBJ1-2,TRBV2,NA
CASSIFRGRQPQHF,TGTGCCAGTAGTATTTTTAGGGGGCGACAGCCCCAGCATTTT,NA,TRBJ1-5,TRBV19,TRBD1
CASGGTGNTGELFF,TGTGCCAGCGGAGGGACAGGGAACACCGGGGAGCTGTTTTTT,NA,TRBJ2-2,TRBV6-1,TRBD1
CAISEAGGAHNEQFF,TGTGCCATCAGTGAGGCCGGTGGGGCACACAATGAGCAGTTCTTC,once,TRBJ2-1,TRBV10-3,NA
CASSLEGRGRGETQYF,TGTGCCAGCAGCTTGGAGGGCAGGGGGCGCGGAGAGACCCAGTACTTC,NA,TRBJ2-5,TRBV5-8,TRBD1
CASSLGATSGNTIYF,TGTGCCAGCAGCTTGGGGGCTACCTCTGGAAACACCATATATTTT,NA,TRBJ1-3,TRBV5-6,NA
CASSTRLDSGNTIYF,TGTGCCAGCAGCACCCGACTGGACTCTGGAAACACCATATATTTT,NA,TRBJ1-3,TRBV9,NA
CASSQGAIGDRPLRYF,TGTGCCAGCAGCCAAGGGGCTATCGGAGACAGGCCCCTCCGATACTTC,NA,TRBJ2-5,TRBV14,NA
CASSPDLGVYSNQPQHF,TGTGCCAGTAGTCCGGATTTGGGGGTATATAGCAATCAGCCCCAGCATTTT,NA,TRBJ1-5,TRBV19,NA